The next 18 T cell receptor beta chains were all read from a single sample in a study of T-cell reconstitution after alpha-beta-depleted transplantation in children. For TCRbeta, the library was prepared with unique molecular identifiers. MiXCR, run by TCRdb on the PCR reads, gives a single entry per CDR3 protein. Of some 78,000 distinct CDR3 sequences in the sample, 11% to 15% are singletons; the top ten hold 25% to 30%. The sample in question was PBMCs, mostly from graft donor cells, obtained 180 days after TCRalphabeta/CD19-depleted stem cell transplant. These receptors all come from a male patient between 2 and 10 years old who had a stem cell transplant for acute lymphoblastic leukemia, so the T cells may come from the graft donor.

V usage is TRBV7-2 and J usage is TRBJ2-5; a possible D gene is TRBD2 (5 bases). The germline V gene has CDR1 SGHTA and CDR2 FQGNSA. CDR3 size: 16 residues. Trimming took 2 bases from V and 5 from J, leaving 18 bases between them. The DNA for the CDR3 is TGTGCCAGCAGCTTACTTGGAACGAGCGGCAGGGAGACCCAGTACTTC. This translates into CASSLLGTSGRETQYF.

This clonotype was picked up a small number of times. This sequence joins TRBV5-6 and TRBJ1-5; D remains ambiguous. Germline V gene data show CDR1 as SGHDT and CDR2 as YYEEEE. With 5 bases removed from V and 2 bases from J, the gap between germline ends came to 8 bases. The CDR3 is 13 residues long. The CDR3 is CASSIAGNQPQHF. Here the CDR3 DNA reads TGTGCCAGCAGTATTGCAGGCAATCAGCCCCAGCATTTT.

In this sample, this clonotype turned up a few times. The rearrangement links TRBV20-1 to TRBJ1-5; D unresolved. The ends were cut back, 3 bases at V and 6 bases at J, with 12 bases in the middle. CDR3 length: 13 residues. The V gene's germline CDR1 is DFQATT and CDR2 SNEGSKA (reference sequence). The CDR3 reads CSASGGSGQPQHF. The CDR3 DNA sequence: TGCAGTGCTAGTGGTGGGTCCGGTCAGCCCCAGCATTTT.

The chain is built from TRBV11-1 and TRBJ1-6, with TRBD1 as a possible D gene (6 bases). The germline CDR1 and CDR2 sequences are SGHAT and FQDESV (reference sequence). Trimming shortened V by 4 bases and J by 2 bases, and 18 bases separated the two germline ends. The CDR3 consists of 18 residues. The CDR3 loop reads CASSSLGGTRPYNSPLHF. The CDR3 nucleotides are TGTGCCAGCAGCTCCTTAGGGGGGACTAGACCCTATAATTCACCCCTCCACTTT.

The chain is built from TRBV4-2 and TRBJ1-5; D is ambiguous. The V gene lost 2 bases and the J gene lost 3 bases, with 5 bases spanning the gap. The CDR3 runs 13 residues. Germline V lookup: CDR1 LGHNA, CDR2 YNFKEQ. Written as DNA, the CDR3 is TGTGCCAGCAGCCAAACTCACAATCAGCCCCAGCATTTT. As protein: CASSQTHNQPQHF.

The chain couples TRBV5-6 to TRBJ2-7, with TRBD2 identical over 8 bases. Germline V gene lookup returns CDR1 SGHDT and CDR2 YYEEEE. CDR3 length: 13 residues. V lost 4 bases, J lost 7 bases, and 7 bases stayed unmatched. The chain's CDR3 is CASSKRGSWEQYF. CDR3 in DNA: TGTGCCAGCAGCAAGCGGGGGTCCTGGGAGCAGTACTTC.

This clonotype was seen many times. The chain has TRBV4-3 and TRBJ2-7; 8 bases agree with TRBD2. CDR3 length equals 15 residues. The germline CDR1 and CDR2 sequences are LGHNA and YSLEER. V dropped 0 bases and J dropped 2; count of bases not matched to a gene: 3. This CDR3 is CASSQEGAGAYEQYF. The CDR3, as DNA: TGCGCCAGCAGCCAAGAAGGAGCGGGGGCCTACGAGCAGTACTTC.

This chain links TRBV5-1 with TRBJ2-3; TRBD1 is a possible D gene (5 bases). Germline V lookup: CDR1 SGHRS, CDR2 YFSETQ. V gave up 4 bases and J gave up 0 bases, with 18 bases separating them. This CDR3 comprises 17 residues. This CDR3 is CASSLPGAKGSTDTQYF. CDR3 in DNA: TGCGCCAGCAGCCTCCCTGGGGCAAAAGGGAGCACAGATACGCAGTATTTT.

This clonotype was seen many times. The V gene is TRBV4-2, the J gene TRBJ2-3; D unclear. The ends were cut back, 0 bases at V and 1 base at J, with 8 bases in the middle. In germline, CDR1 is LGHNA, CDR2 YNFKEQ. There are 15 residues in the CDR3. CDR3 nucleotides: TGTGCCAGCAGCCAAGATATTGGGCGCACAGATACGCAGTATTTT. It codes for CASSQDIGRTDTQYF.

Worth noting for this clonotype: The junction does not match germline at one end; this may be a read error. The gene calls are TRBV6-1 and TRBJ2-7; 8 nucleotides agree with TRBD1. Per germline, CDR1 MNHNS and CDR2 SASEGT. This CDR3 contains 13 residues. The DNA of the CDR3 is TGTGCCAGCAGTCAGGACAGGGCCCACGAGCAGTGCTTC. Protein: CASSQDRAHEQCF.

V usage is TRBV4-3 and J usage is TRBJ1-4; D is undetermined. The CDR3 sequence is 14 residues long. Germline values: CDR1 LGHNA, CDR2 YSLEER. Trimming took off 2 bases at V and 6 bases at J, with 10 bases between the two ends. The CDR3 is CASSQMGMDEKLFF. CDR3 nucleotide sequence: TGCGCCAGCAGCCAAATGGGGATGGATGAAAAACTGTTTTTT.

This clonotype was counted between two and nine times. This chain joins TRBV5-1 and TRBJ2-3; D is unclear. Trimming took off 3 bases at V and 2 bases at J, with 13 bases between the two ends. Germline V gene sequence: CDR1 SGHRS, CDR2 YFSETQ. The CDR3 runs to 15 residues. Here the CDR3 DNA reads TGCGCCAGCAGCTCCTCACCTATACACACAGATACGCAGTATTTT. This encodes CASSSSPIHTDTQYF.

The gene calls are TRBV7-9 and TRBJ1-6; weak D call: TRBD1 (5 bases). There are 16 residues in the CDR3. CDR1 is SEHNR, CDR2 FQNEAQ, per germline (reference sequence). V dropped 6 bases and J dropped 9 bases, with 21 bases sitting between them. CDR3 DNA sequence: TGTGCCAGCAGTCCAAACCCAGGGAGGCTGGGTTCACCCCTCCACTTT. Residues: CASSPNPGRLGSPLHF.

The rearrangement links TRBV28 to TRBJ2-4, with D possibly matching TRBD1 (5 bases). This CDR3 is built from 17 residues. V lost 4 bases to trimming and J lost 0 bases, with 16 bases between them. The germline V gene has CDR1 MDHEN and CDR2 SYDVKM. The CDR3 spells CASSSPDSPQAKNIQYF. DNA for the CDR3: TGTGCCAGCAGTTCCCCCGACAGCCCCCAAGCCAAAAACATTCAGTACTTC.

The DNA of the CDR3 is TGCAGTGCTAGCGGTAGCCTAAGGGGGACTTTTAGCAATCAGCCCCAGCATTTT. This sequence encodes CSASGSLRGTFSNQPQHF. The chain joins TRBV20-1 to TRBJ1-5; the D gene is possibly TRBD1 (6 bases). V was cut by 3 bases and J by 0 bases, with 21 bases left in between. CDR1 and CDR2 (germline): DFQATT, SNEGSKA (reference sequence). The CDR3 spans 18 residues.

The CDR3 protein is CASSSGTDTVDTQYF. Here the CDR3 DNA reads TGTGCCAGCAGCTCCGGGACAGACACAGTAGATACGCAGTATTTT. The rearrangement links TRBV7-7 to TRBJ2-3; 7 bases line up with TRBD1. Germline V CDR1 and CDR2: SSHAT, FNYEAQ (reference sequence). The CDR3 totals 15 residues. Trimming at V came to 4 bases and at J to 5 bases, leaving 9 bases not matched to a gene.

This clonotype was counted a few times. This chain's CDR3 is CASSPGKGELNQPQHF. As DNA, the CDR3 is TGTGCCAGCAGCCCTGGTAAGGGCGAACTCAATCAGCCCCAGCATTTT. V usage is TRBV7-9 and J usage is TRBJ1-5; D is undetermined. Germline CDR1 reads SEHNR; CDR2 reads FQNEAQ (reference sequence). The CDR3 covers 16 residues. The germline V and J ends were trimmed by 5 bases and 3 bases, with 17 bases remaining between them. The full variable domain, in which reference TRBV7-9 and TRBJ1-5 provide the parts outside the CDR3, is DTGVSQNPRHKITKRGQNVTFRCDPISEHNRLYWYRQTLGQGPEFLTYFQNEAQLEKSRLLSDRFSAERPKGSFSTLEIQRTEQGDSAMYLCASSPGKGELNQPQHFGDGTRLSIL.

This clonotype was observed a handful of times. V and J are TRBV12-3 or TRBV12-4 and TRBJ2-2; a weak D match, TRBD1 (6 bases). The CDR3 consists of 15 residues. V lost 8 bases and J 6 bases, leaving 19 bases between the germline ends. For the CDR3, the DNA is TGTGCCAGCCGTCAGGGCAGGGGATGGGCCGGGGAGCTGTTTTTT. Its translation is CASRQGRGWAGELFF.